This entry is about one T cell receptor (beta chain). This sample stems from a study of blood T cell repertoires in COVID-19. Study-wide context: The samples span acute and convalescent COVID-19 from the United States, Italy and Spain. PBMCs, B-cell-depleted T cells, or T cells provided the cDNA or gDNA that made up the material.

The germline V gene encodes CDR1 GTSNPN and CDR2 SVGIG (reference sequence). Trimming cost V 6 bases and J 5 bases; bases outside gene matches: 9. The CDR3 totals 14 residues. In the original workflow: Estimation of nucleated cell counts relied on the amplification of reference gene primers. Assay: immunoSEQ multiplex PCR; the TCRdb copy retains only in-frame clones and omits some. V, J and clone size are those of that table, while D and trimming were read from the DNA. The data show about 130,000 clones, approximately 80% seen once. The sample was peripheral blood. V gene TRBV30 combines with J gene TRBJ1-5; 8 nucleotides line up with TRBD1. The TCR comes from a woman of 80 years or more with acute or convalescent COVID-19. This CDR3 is CACSGGQVDQPQHF. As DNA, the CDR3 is TGTGCCTGTAGCGGGGGACAGGTCGATCAGCCCCAGCATTTT.